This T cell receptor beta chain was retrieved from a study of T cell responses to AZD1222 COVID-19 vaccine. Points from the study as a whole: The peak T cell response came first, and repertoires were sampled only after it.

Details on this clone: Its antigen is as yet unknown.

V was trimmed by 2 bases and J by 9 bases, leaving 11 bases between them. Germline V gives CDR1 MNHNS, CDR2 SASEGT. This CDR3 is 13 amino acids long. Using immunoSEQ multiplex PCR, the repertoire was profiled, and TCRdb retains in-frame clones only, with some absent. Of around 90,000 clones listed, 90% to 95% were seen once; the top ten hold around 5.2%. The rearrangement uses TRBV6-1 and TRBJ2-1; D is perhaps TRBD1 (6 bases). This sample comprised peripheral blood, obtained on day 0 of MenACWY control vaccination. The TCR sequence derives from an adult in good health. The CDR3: CASSEFRGVEQFF. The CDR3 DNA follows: TGTGCCAGCAGTGAATTCAGGGGCGTTGAGCAGTTCTTC.